This T cell receptor (beta chain) was retrieved from a study of T cell clonotyping in hematopoietic cell transplantation. For this clone: The antigen remains undetermined.

With 1 base removed from V and 0 bases from J, the gap between germline ends came to 10 bases. CDR1 SGHTA and CDR2 FQGNSA come from the germline V gene. The CDR3 length is 16 residues. Overall study results and limits: At the given depth, recipient repertoires were over 97% de novo clonotypes. Broader posttransplant TCR repertoire diversity was predicted by graft donor and pretransplant recipient Inverse Simpson Index values.

Here immunoSEQ multiplex PCR was the method, and the copy in TCRdb shows in-frame clones only, minus some. Of fewer than 80,000 clones in the sample, roughly 94% were seen once. This sequence joins TRBV7-2 and TRBJ2-1; D tentatively fits TRBD1 or TRBD2 (6 bases each). Sequenced input: peripheral blood mononuclear cells. This sequence was found in a man aged 45-65 years in good health. Some clones in this sample may be carry-over from other donors' samples. CDR3 bases: TGTGCCAGCAGCTTAGGTCCGGGGGCCTCCTACAATGAGCAGTTCTTC. This encodes CASSLGPGASYNEQFF. Full variable domain (missing parts from reference TRBV7-2 and TRBJ2-1): GAGVSQSPSNKVTEKGKDVELRCDPISGHTALYWYRQSLGQGLEFLIYFQGNSAPDKSGLPSDRFSAERTGGSVSTLTIQRTQQEDSAVYLCASSLGPGASYNEQFFGPGTRLTVL.